Described below is a single T cell receptor beta chain sequence and its context. This CDR3 has 11 amino acids. The germline gives CDR1 DFQATT, CDR2 SNEGSKA (reference sequence). Trimming shortened V by 5 bases and J by 5 bases, and 7 bases separated the two germline ends. The data stem from a study of shared clonotypes between healthy human individuals. Generated by immunoSEQ multiplex PCR, the TCRdb table keeps only in-frame clones and is missing some. This sample yields about 460,000 clones, of which around 77% are seen a single time; 12% belongs to the top ten. V gene TRBV20-1 combines with J gene TRBJ2-1; no definite D call. This TCR was recovered from a woman between 40 and 55 years old in good health. Some clones in this sample may be carry-over from other donors' samples. Sample: PBMCs. DNA of the CDR3: TGCAGTGCTGGATGGAACAATGAGCAGTTCTTC. Translation gives CSAGWNNEQFF.